This passage covers 22 T cell receptor beta chains from one sample sequenced in a study of cytomegalovirus exposure and HLA in healthy donors. With 60 Vbeta and 13 Jbeta primers, the PCR was carried out. This table comes from immunoSEQ multiplex PCR, and its TCRdb copy is limited to in-frame clones, with some not included. The top ten hold approximately 5.3% of the sample, which has roughly 88,000 clones, 76% seen once. Material: PBMCs. Receptors were obtained from a man aged 30-40 years in good health and CMV-seropositive.

This rearrangement joins TRBV18 to TRBJ1-3; unclear D gene. Trimming removed 2 bases at V and 0 bases at J, with 5 bases between. Germline V CDR1 and CDR2: KGHSH, LQKENI. The CDR3 runs 14 residues. The CDR3 nucleotides are TGTGCCAGCTCACCAGGACTCTCTGGAAACACCATATATTTT. Encoded protein: CASSPGLSGNTIYF.

This chain links TRBV6-5 with TRBJ1-2, with 8 bases aligning to TRBD1. The CDR3 spans 14 residues. V shed 2 bases, J shed 6 bases, and the junction held 5 bases outside the gene matches. The germline CDR1 and CDR2 sequences are MNHEY and SVGAGI. CDR3 DNA sequence: TGTGCCAGCAGTTACGGACAGGGCGGGAATGGCTACACCTTC. It specifies CASSYGQGGNGYTF.

The chain carries TRBV19 and TRBJ2-5, with D perhaps TRBD2 (6 bases). CDR3 length: 13 amino acids. V was trimmed by 8 bases and J by 7 bases, leaving 17 bases between them. Germline CDR1 is LNHDA and CDR2 is SQIVND (reference sequence). The CDR3 DNA reads TGTGCCAGTTCCGAGGAGGGTTTGGGGACCCAGTACTTC. Translated: CASSEEGLGTQYF.

The chain has TRBV5-6 and TRBJ2-1, with TRBD2 as a possible D gene (5 bases). CDR3 length: 18 amino acids. Germline V gene sequence: CDR1 SGHDT, CDR2 YYEEEE. V was shortened by 0 bases and J by 2 bases, with 18 bases between the two germline ends. This chain's CDR3 is CASSLAGFWLAAYNEQFF. DNA of the CDR3: TGTGCCAGCAGCTTGGCCGGGTTTTGGCTAGCAGCCTACAATGAGCAGTTCTTC.

V gene TRBV18 combines with J gene TRBJ2-7; 12 bases line up with TRBD2. Germline V gene sequence: CDR1 KGHSH, CDR2 LQKENI. The trim removed 6 bases at V and 1 base at J, leaving 1 base unmatched. CDR3 length equals 14 residues. The DNA for the CDR3 is TGTGCCAGCTCCGGGACTAGCGGGTCCTACGAGCAGTACTTC. Translated, it gives CASSGTSGSYEQYF.

V gene TRBV29-1 combines with J gene TRBJ1-2; 10 nucleotides align to TRBD1. The CDR3 length is 17 residues. V lost 2 bases, J lost 9 bases, and 18 bases stayed unmatched. Germline-derived CDR1 and CDR2 are SQVTM and ANQGSEA. CDR3 in DNA: TGCAGCGTTGAACATCCGTTGAATGACCGGGACAGGGGAAGCTACACCTTC. Its protein is CSVEHPLNDRDRGSYTF.

This clone was observed a few times. The chain carries TRBV6-5 and TRBJ1-1; TRBD1 is a possible D gene (6 bases). Germline V gene sequence: CDR1 MNHEY, CDR2 SVGAGI. There are 12 residues in the CDR3. The germline V and J ends were trimmed by 7 bases and 4 bases, with 10 bases remaining between them. The CDR3 region is CASTGVGTEAFF. The CDR3 DNA reads as TGTGCCAGCACAGGGGTCGGCACTGAAGCTTTCTTT.

The gene calls are TRBV4-2 and TRBJ2-2, with 10 bases aligning to TRBD1. Germline values: CDR1 LGHNA, CDR2 YNFKEQ. The V gene end was trimmed by 5 bases and the J gene end by 4 bases; junction bases not matched to a gene: 10. The CDR3 is made up of 17 amino acids. For the CDR3, the DNA is TGTGCCAGCAGCGAAAAAGGGACAGGGGATATCACCGGGGAGCTGTTTTTT. This sequence encodes CASSEKGTGDITGELFF.

The chain is built from TRBV5-8 and TRBJ2-5; 9 nucleotides line up with TRBD2. The V segment lost 4 bases and the J segment 7 bases; nucleotides outside the gene matches: 8. CDR1 is SGHTS, CDR2 YDEGEE, per germline. This CDR3 has 14 residues. The CDR3 spells CASSPRGGSGTQYF. The CDR3 coding sequence is TGTGCCAGCAGCCCGCGGGGGGGCAGCGGGACCCAGTACTTC. The whole variable domain, remainder taken from reference TRBV5-8 and TRBJ2-5, is EAGVTQSPTHLIKTRGQQATLRCSPISGHTSVYWYQQALGLGLQFLLWYDEGEERNRGNFPPRFSGRQFPNYSSELNVNALELEDSALYLCASSPRGGSGTQYFGPGTRLLVL.

The rearrangement joins TRBV2 to TRBJ2-7; TRBD2 matches at 7 bases. CDR1 and CDR2 from the germline V gene are SNHLY and FYNNEI. Unmatched junction bases numbered 3, after V lost 8 bases and J lost 5 bases. This CDR3 has 11 residues. CDR3 coding DNA: TGTGCCAGCGAGCGGGGTAACGAGCAGTACTTC. This gives the protein CASERGNEQYF.

The gene calls are TRBV6-6 and TRBJ2-3, with D maybe TRBD2 (7 bases). CDR3 size: 15 residues. Germline V gives CDR1 MNHNY, CDR2 SVGAGI (reference sequence). The V gene lost 1 base and the J gene lost 2 bases, with 10 bases spanning the gap. The CDR3 DNA is TGTGCCAGCAGTTACTGGGGGGGGGCCACAGATACGCAGTATTTT. Translation gives CASSYWGGATDTQYF.

The J gene is TRBJ1-5, the V gene TRBV19; D ambiguous. The CDR3 is made up of 13 amino acids. Germline lookup yields CDR1 LNHDA and CDR2 SQIVND (reference sequence). The V gene lost 3 bases and the J gene lost 5 bases, with 8 bases spanning the gap. The CDR3 nucleotides are TGTGCCAGTAGTATCGGTACTTATCAGCCCCAGCATTTT. Translating gives CASSIGTYQPQHF.

The chain links TRBV29-1 to TRBJ2-3; 11 positions agree with TRBD2. The V gene end was trimmed by 3 bases and the J gene end by 6 bases; junction bases not matched to a gene: 5. CDR3 size: 14 residues. The V gene's germline CDR1 is SQVTM and CDR2 ANQGSEA. In DNA form, the CDR3 reads TGCAGCGTTGAGGTCCCTAGCGGGAGGGATACGCAGTATTTT. Protein: CSVEVPSGRDTQYF.

This chain connects TRBV5-4 to TRBJ1-2, with D perhaps TRBD1 (5 bases). Germline V lookup: CDR1 SGHNT, CDR2 YYREEE (reference sequence). Trimming removed 1 base at V and 2 bases at J, with 9 bases between. The CDR3 contains 14 residues. CDR3 residues: CASSLWGGNYGYTF. The CDR3 DNA is TGTGCCAGCAGCTTGTGGGGGGGAAACTATGGCTACACCTTC.

The chain links TRBV19 to TRBJ1-4; the D gene is possibly TRBD1 (5 bases). The V gene lost 5 bases and the J gene lost 8 bases, with 12 bases spanning the gap. The CDR3 spans 13 residues. In germline, CDR1 is LNHDA, CDR2 SQIVND (reference sequence). The CDR3, as DNA: TGTGCCAGTAGTCCCCTCCGGGGGGAAAAACTGTTTTTT. Protein: CASSPLRGEKLFF.

V is TRBV5-1 and J is TRBJ2-3; 10 positions agree with TRBD1. V lost 3 bases, J lost 2 bases, and 3 bases stayed unmatched. The germline V gene encodes CDR1 SGHRS and CDR2 YFSETQ. The CDR3 contains 15 residues. The CDR3 reads CASSSDRGNTDTQYF. Here the CDR3 DNA reads TGCGCCAGCAGCTCGGACAGGGGGAACACAGATACGCAGTATTTT.

This clone was found a few times. The V call is TRBV19, the J call TRBJ1-4; TRBD1 aligns across 7 bases. CDR1 is LNHDA, CDR2 SQIVND, per germline (reference sequence). This CDR3 contains 15 residues. Trimming took 7 bases from V and 5 from J; bases not matched to a gene: 10. The CDR3 nucleotides are TGTGCCAGTACCCGACTGGGACAGAAAAATGAAAAACTGTTTTTT. Protein sequence: CASTRLGQKNEKLFF.

This chain joins TRBV28 and TRBJ2-7; tentative D call: TRBD2 (6 bases). Germline V gene data show CDR1 as MDHEN and CDR2 as SYDVKM. Trimming stripped 2 bases from V and 4 bases from J, with 12 bases between. The CDR3 is 14 amino acids. CDR3 sequence reads: CASSLPGTSYEQYF. CDR3 nucleotide sequence: TGTGCCAGCAGTTTACCCGGGACTTCATACGAGCAGTACTTC.

The genes are TRBV5-4 and TRBJ1-5; 7 bases align to TRBD1. J gave up 3 bases and V 1 base, and 1 base lay outside the gene matches. From germline, CDR1 is SGHNT and CDR2 YYREEE (reference sequence). This CDR3 spans 14 amino acids. CDR3 coding DNA: TGTGCCAGCAGCTTGCAGGGGGACAATCAGCCCCAGCATTTT. Protein sequence: CASSLQGDNQPQHF.

This clone was observed a single time. The rearrangement links TRBV27 to TRBJ2-1; 9 bases align to TRBD1. The CDR3 covers 13 residues. Germline values: CDR1 MNHEY, CDR2 SMNVEV (reference sequence). V shed 5 bases and J 12 bases; nucleotides not matched to a gene: 8. Here the CDR3 DNA reads TGTGCCAGCAGTGAGCCACACAGGGGGCTGCAGTTCTTC. It is translated as CASSEPHRGLQFF.

The chain joins TRBV7-2 to TRBJ2-4, with 9 bases that match TRBD1. The CDR3 runs 14 residues. The germline CDR1 and CDR2 sequences are SGHTA and FQGNSA. Unmatched junction bases numbered 4, after V lost 2 bases and J lost 8 bases. The CDR3 nucleotides are TGTGCCAGCAGCTTAACACAGGGGGCGGACATTCAGTACTTC. Protein: CASSLTQGADIQYF.

The rearrangement joins TRBV7-9 to TRBJ1-1; TRBD1 is a possible D gene (5 bases). Germline assignment: CDR1 SEHNR and CDR2 FQNEAQ (reference sequence). V was trimmed by 0 bases and J by 2 bases, leaving 7 bases between them. The CDR3 runs to 14 residues. This CDR3 is CASSLAGLNTEAFF. Here the CDR3 DNA reads TGTGCCAGCAGCTTAGCGGGGCTCAACACTGAAGCTTTCTTT.